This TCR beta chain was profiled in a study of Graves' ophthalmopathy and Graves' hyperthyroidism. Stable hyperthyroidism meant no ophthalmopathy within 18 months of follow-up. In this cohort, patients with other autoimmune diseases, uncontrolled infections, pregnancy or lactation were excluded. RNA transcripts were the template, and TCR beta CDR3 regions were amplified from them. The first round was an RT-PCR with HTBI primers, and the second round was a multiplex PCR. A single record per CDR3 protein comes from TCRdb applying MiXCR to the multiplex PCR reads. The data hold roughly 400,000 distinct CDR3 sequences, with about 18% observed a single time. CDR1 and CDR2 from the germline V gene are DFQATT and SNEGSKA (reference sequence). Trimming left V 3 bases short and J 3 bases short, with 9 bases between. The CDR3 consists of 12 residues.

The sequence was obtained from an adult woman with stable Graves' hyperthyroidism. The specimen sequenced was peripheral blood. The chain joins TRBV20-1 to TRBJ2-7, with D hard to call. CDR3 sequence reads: CSASGSNYEQYF. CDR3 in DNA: TGCAGTGCTAGTGGAAGCAACTACGAGCAGTACTTC.